These T cell receptor beta chains were read from a single sample in a study of T cell clonotyping in hematopoietic cell transplantation. Data came from immunoSEQ multiplex PCR; TCRdb stores just in-frame clones and leaves some out. The sample records 10,000 or so clones, 70% to 85% being singletons. Sequencing used peripheral blood mononuclear cells, obtained before stem cell transplant. The receptor source for this set is a man aged 55-75 years with acute myeloid leukemia. Some clones in this sample may be carry-over from other donors' samples. CDR3s include the opening cysteine and the closing phenylalanine or tryptophan. D genes are given only for firm matches. Only some rows state a clone size, as once, few, many or a class for expanded clones.

J gene: TRBJ2-7; V gene: TRBV27; D gene: TRBD2; clone size: NA; CDR3 protein: CASSLAGLAGGTYEQYF; CDR3 DNA: TGTGCCAGCAGTTTAGCGGGACTAGCGGGAGGGACCTACGAGCAGTACTTC
J gene: TRBJ2-7; V gene: TRBV28; D gene: TRBD1; clone size: NA; CDR3 protein: CASSLKGQAPTYEQYF; CDR3 DNA: TGTGCCAGCAGTTTAAAGGGACAGGCCCCAACCTACGAGCAGTACTTC
J gene: TRBJ2-5; V gene: TRBV6-1; D gene: TRBD2; clone size: NA; CDR3 protein: CASSSSGLAQETQYF; CDR3 DNA: TGTGCCAGCAGCTCGAGCGGACTAGCACAAGAGACCCAGTACTTC
J gene: TRBJ2-7; V gene: TRBV19; D gene: NA; clone size: NA; CDR3 protein: CASSIEDGATYEQYF; CDR3 DNA: TGTGCCAGTAGTATAGAGGACGGAGCCACCTACGAGCAGTACTTC
J gene: TRBJ2-2; V gene: TRBV27; D gene: TRBD2; clone size: NA; CDR3 protein: CASSAGATGELFF; CDR3 DNA: TGTGCCAGCTCAGCGGGAGCCACCGGGGAGCTGTTTTTT
J gene: TRBJ2-1; V gene: TRBV27; D gene: TRBD2; clone size: NA; CDR3 protein: CATQGSGSFKEQFF; CDR3 DNA: TGTGCCACCCAAGGGAGCGGGAGCTTTAAGGAGCAGTTCTTC
J gene: TRBJ1-1; V gene: TRBV5-6; D gene: NA; clone size: NA; CDR3 protein: CASSRPYGTEAFF; CDR3 DNA: TGTGCCAGCAGCCGACCCTACGGGACTGAAGCTTTCTTT
J gene: TRBJ2-6; V gene: TRBV5-5; D gene: NA; clone size: NA; CDR3 protein: CASSLIRFSGANVLTF; CDR3 DNA: TGTGCCAGCAGCCTAATCAGATTCTCTGGGGCCAACGTCCTGACTTTC
J gene: TRBJ2-7; V gene: TRBV2; D gene: TRBD2; clone size: NA; CDR3 protein: CASSEGGRAEQYF; CDR3 DNA: TGTGCCAGCAGTGAGGGTGGGAGGGCCGAGCAGTACTTC
J gene: TRBJ2-1; V gene: TRBV5-1; D gene: TRBD2; clone size: once; CDR3 protein: CASSLGLANYNEQFF; CDR3 DNA: TGCGCCAGCAGCCTGGGACTAGCGAACTACAATGAGCAGTTCTTC
J gene: TRBJ1-5; V gene: TRBV7-2; D gene: NA; clone size: NA; CDR3 protein: CASSPGRGNQPQHF; CDR3 DNA: TGTGCCAGCAGCCCGGGGAGGGGCAATCAGCCCCAGCATTTT
J gene: TRBJ2-3; V gene: TRBV5-4; D gene: NA; clone size: NA; CDR3 protein: CASSLVGRGYTDTQYF; CDR3 DNA: TGTGCCAGCAGCTTGGTGGGCCGGGGGTACACAGATACGCAGTATTTT
J gene: TRBJ2-1; V gene: TRBV29-1; D gene: NA; clone size: NA; CDR3 protein: CSATSFESYNEQFF; CDR3 DNA: TGCAGCGCCACTAGCTTCGAGTCGTACAATGAGCAGTTCTTC
J gene: TRBJ1-3; V gene: TRBV27; D gene: NA; clone size: NA; CDR3 protein: CASSKMSSGNTIYF; CDR3 DNA: TGTGCCAGCAGTAAGATGAGCTCTGGAAACACCATATATTTT
J gene: TRBJ2-7; V gene: TRBV7-3; D gene: TRBD1; clone size: NA; CDR3 protein: CASSKEGQGVGEQYF; CDR3 DNA: TGTGCCAGCAGTAAAGAGGGACAGGGGGTGGGGGAGCAGTACTTC
J gene: TRBJ2-5; V gene: TRBV5-1; D gene: TRBD1; clone size: once; CDR3 protein: CASSTAGTGGGETQYF; CDR3 DNA: TGCGCCAGCAGCACGGCGGGGACAGGGGGAGGAGAGACCCAGTACTTC
J gene: TRBJ1-2; V gene: TRBV11-2; D gene: TRBD1; clone size: few; CDR3 protein: CASSLVLDRGYGYTF; CDR3 DNA: TGTGCCAGCAGCTTAGTGTTGGACAGGGGCTATGGCTACACCTTC
J gene: TRBJ1-1; V gene: TRBV11-2; D gene: NA; clone size: NA; CDR3 protein: CASSFTGNTEAFF; CDR3 DNA: TGTGCCAGCAGCTTTACAGGGAACACTGAAGCTTTCTTT
J gene: TRBJ2-7; V gene: TRBV5-3; D gene: TRBD1; clone size: NA; CDR3 protein: CARSPGSSSGTGEIYEQYF; CDR3 DNA: TGTGCCAGAAGCCCCGGGTCGAGCTCCGGGACAGGGGAAATCTACGAGCAGTACTTC
J gene: TRBJ2-6; V gene: TRBV5-1; D gene: NA; clone size: NA; CDR3 protein: CASSLGAGAGANVLTF; CDR3 DNA: TGCGCCAGCAGCTTGGGGGCAGGGGCTGGGGCCAACGTCCTGACTTTC
J gene: TRBJ1-2; V gene: TRBV11-2; D gene: NA; clone size: NA; CDR3 protein: CASSLGTAYGYTF; CDR3 DNA: TGTGCCAGCAGCTTAGGGACAGCCTATGGCTACACCTTC
J gene: TRBJ2-7; V gene: TRBV30; D gene: NA; clone size: NA; CDR3 protein: CAWSAQYEQYF; CDR3 DNA: TGTGCCTGGAGTGCACAGTACGAGCAGTACTTC
J gene: TRBJ2-1; V gene: TRBV2; D gene: NA; clone size: few; CDR3 protein: CASKVETIYNEQFF; CDR3 DNA: TGTGCCAGCAAGGTCGAGACAATCTACAATGAGCAGTTCTTC
J gene: TRBJ2-2; V gene: TRBV11-2; D gene: NA; clone size: once; CDR3 protein: CASSATRLGELFF; CDR3 DNA: TGTGCCAGCAGCGCTACGAGACTCGGGGAGCTGTTTTTT
J gene: TRBJ2-3; V gene: TRBV11-2; D gene: NA; clone size: NA; CDR3 protein: CASSLDQGTQYF; CDR3 DNA: TGTGCCAGCAGCTTAGATCAGGGTACGCAGTATTTT
J gene: TRBJ1-2; V gene: TRBV30; D gene: NA; clone size: NA; CDR3 protein: CAWSYAVAGYTF; CDR3 DNA: TGTGCCTGGAGTTACGCTGTGGCGGGCTACACCTTC
J gene: TRBJ2-2; V gene: TRBV5-1; D gene: TRBD1; clone size: NA; CDR3 protein: CASSLTVRGQGRRNTGELFF; CDR3 DNA: TGCGCCAGCAGCTTGACGGTACGGGGACAGGGTAGGAGAAACACCGGGGAGCTGTTTTTT
J gene: TRBJ1-1; V gene: TRBV15; D gene: NA; clone size: NA; CDR3 protein: CATSRGPNTEAFF; CDR3 DNA: TGTGCCACCAGCAGAGGTCCGAACACTGAAGCTTTCTTT
J gene: TRBJ1-2; V gene: TRBV29-1; D gene: NA; clone size: once; CDR3 protein: CSVGTEVYGYTF; CDR3 DNA: TGCAGCGTTGGGACCGAGGTTTATGGCTACACCTTC
J gene: TRBJ2-7; V gene: TRBV6-5; D gene: TRBD2; clone size: NA; CDR3 protein: CASSSPGGAHEQYF; CDR3 DNA: TGTGCCAGCAGTTCCCCGGGGGGGGCGCACGAGCAGTACTTC
J gene: TRBJ2-7; V gene: TRBV19; D gene: TRBD2; clone size: few; CDR3 protein: CASSWGGSLYEQYF; CDR3 DNA: TGTGCCAGTAGTTGGGGCGGGAGCCTCTACGAGCAGTACTTC
J gene: TRBJ1-2; V gene: TRBV10-3; D gene: TRBD1; clone size: NA; CDR3 protein: CATGTELNYGYTF; CDR3 DNA: TGTGCCACCGGGACAGAGCTTAACTATGGCTACACCTTC
J gene: TRBJ1-2; V gene: TRBV28; D gene: NA; clone size: NA; CDR3 protein: CASSKAYGYTF; CDR3 DNA: TGTGCCAGCAGTAAGGCTTATGGCTACACCTTC
J gene: TRBJ1-3; V gene: TRBV29-1; D gene: NA; clone size: NA; CDR3 protein: CSAARELSGNTIYF; CDR3 DNA: TGCAGCGCGGCGCGGGAGCTCTCTGGAAACACCATATATTTT
J gene: TRBJ1-2; V gene: TRBV5-1; D gene: NA; clone size: NA; CDR3 protein: CASSLGGRFDSYTF; CDR3 DNA: TGCGCCAGCAGCTTGGGCGGCAGATTTGATAGCTACACCTTC
J gene: TRBJ2-5; V gene: TRBV11-3; D gene: TRBD2; clone size: few; CDR3 protein: CASSLGLAGGPSETQYF; CDR3 DNA: TGTGCCAGCAGCTTAGGACTAGCGGGAGGGCCGTCGGAGACCCAGTACTTC
J gene: TRBJ1-5; V gene: TRBV30; D gene: NA; clone size: NA; CDR3 protein: CAWSVPGLNQPQHF; CDR3 DNA: TGTGCCTGGAGTGTACCCGGACTAAATCAGCCCCAGCATTTT
J gene: TRBJ2-7; V gene: TRBV19; D gene: TRBD1; clone size: NA; CDR3 protein: CASSSRTGGTYEQYF; CDR3 DNA: TGTGCCAGTAGTTCCAGGACAGGGGGGACCTACGAGCAGTACTTC
J gene: TRBJ2-7; V gene: TRBV13; D gene: NA; clone size: few; CDR3 protein: CASSPDARGGEQYF; CDR3 DNA: TGTGCCAGCAGCCCCGACGCTCGGGGTGGCGAGCAGTACTTC
J gene: TRBJ2-5; V gene: TRBV11-2; D gene: NA; clone size: NA; CDR3 protein: CASSAEETQYF; CDR3 DNA: TGTGCCAGCAGCGCCGAAGAGACCCAGTACTTC
J gene: TRBJ2-2; V gene: TRBV19; D gene: NA; clone size: NA; CDR3 protein: CASSILSANTGELFF; CDR3 DNA: TGTGCCAGTAGTATTCTCAGCGCCAACACCGGGGAGCTGTTTTTT
J gene: TRBJ2-2; V gene: TRBV19; D gene: NA; clone size: medium-sized; CDR3 protein: CASSRTAFLNTGELFF; CDR3 DNA: TGTGCCAGTAGTCGGACTGCTTTTCTTAACACCGGGGAGCTGTTTTTT
J gene: TRBJ1-1; V gene: TRBV19; D gene: TRBD1; clone size: NA; CDR3 protein: CASSNVRGQGIMNTEAFF; CDR3 DNA: TGTGCCAGTAGTAACGTCCGGGGACAGGGGATAATGAACACTGAAGCTTTCTTT
J gene: TRBJ2-5; V gene: TRBV11-2; D gene: NA; clone size: NA; CDR3 protein: CASSLDAGSQETQYF; CDR3 DNA: TGTGCCAGCAGCTTAGATGCGGGGTCCCAAGAGACCCAGTACTTC
J gene: TRBJ1-2; V gene: TRBV19; D gene: NA; clone size: NA; CDR3 protein: CASSPNGQHTNYGYTF; CDR3 DNA: TGTGCCAGTAGTCCCAATGGACAGCACACTAACTATGGCTACACCTTC